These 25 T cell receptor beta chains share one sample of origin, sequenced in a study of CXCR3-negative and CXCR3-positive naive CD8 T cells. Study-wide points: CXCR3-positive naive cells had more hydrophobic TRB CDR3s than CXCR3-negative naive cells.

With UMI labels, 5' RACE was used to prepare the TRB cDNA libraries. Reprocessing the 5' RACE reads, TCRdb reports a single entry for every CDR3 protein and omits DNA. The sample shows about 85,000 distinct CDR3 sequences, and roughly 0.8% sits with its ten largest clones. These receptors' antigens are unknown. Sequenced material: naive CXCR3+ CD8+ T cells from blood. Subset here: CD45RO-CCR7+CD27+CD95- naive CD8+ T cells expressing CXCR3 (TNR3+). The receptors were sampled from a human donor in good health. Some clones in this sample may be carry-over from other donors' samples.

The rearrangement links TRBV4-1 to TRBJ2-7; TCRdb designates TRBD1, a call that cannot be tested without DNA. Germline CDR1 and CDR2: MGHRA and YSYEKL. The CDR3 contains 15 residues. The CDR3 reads CASSPQQGPTYEQYF.

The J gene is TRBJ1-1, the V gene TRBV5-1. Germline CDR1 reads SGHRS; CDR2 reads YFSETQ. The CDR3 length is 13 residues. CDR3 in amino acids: CASSDGGNTEAFF.

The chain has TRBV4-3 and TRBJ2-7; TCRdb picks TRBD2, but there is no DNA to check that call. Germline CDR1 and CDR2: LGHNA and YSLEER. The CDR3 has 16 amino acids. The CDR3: CASSHGTSGATYEQYF.

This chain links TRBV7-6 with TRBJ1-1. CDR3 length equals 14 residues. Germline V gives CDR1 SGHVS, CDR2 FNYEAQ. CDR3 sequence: CASSLTDRNTEAFF.

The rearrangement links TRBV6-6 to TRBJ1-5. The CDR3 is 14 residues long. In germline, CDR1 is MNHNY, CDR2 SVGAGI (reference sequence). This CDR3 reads CASSYSASNQPQHF.

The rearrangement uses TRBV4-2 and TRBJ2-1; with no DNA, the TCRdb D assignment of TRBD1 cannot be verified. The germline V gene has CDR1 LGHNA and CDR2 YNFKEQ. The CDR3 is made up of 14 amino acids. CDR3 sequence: CASSPGQGKGEQFF.

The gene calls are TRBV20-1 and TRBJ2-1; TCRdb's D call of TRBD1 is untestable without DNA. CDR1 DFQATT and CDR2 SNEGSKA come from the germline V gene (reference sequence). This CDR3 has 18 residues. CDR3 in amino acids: CSAKGSPFGSLTYNEQFF.

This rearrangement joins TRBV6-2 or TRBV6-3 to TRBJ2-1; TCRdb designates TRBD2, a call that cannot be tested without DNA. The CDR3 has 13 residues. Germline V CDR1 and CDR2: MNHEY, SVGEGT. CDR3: CASSLGEGSEQFF.

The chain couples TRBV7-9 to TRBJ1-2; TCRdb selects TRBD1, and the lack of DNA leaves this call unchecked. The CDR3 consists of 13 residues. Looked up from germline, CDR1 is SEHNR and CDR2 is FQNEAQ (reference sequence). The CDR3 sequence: CASSAYRADGYTF. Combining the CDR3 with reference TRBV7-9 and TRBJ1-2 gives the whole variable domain DTGVSQNPRHKITKRGQNVTFRCDPISEHNRLYWYRQTLGQGPEFLTYFQNEAQLEKSRLLSDRFSAERPKGSFSTLEIQRTEQGDSAMYLCASSAYRADGYTFGSGTRLTVV.

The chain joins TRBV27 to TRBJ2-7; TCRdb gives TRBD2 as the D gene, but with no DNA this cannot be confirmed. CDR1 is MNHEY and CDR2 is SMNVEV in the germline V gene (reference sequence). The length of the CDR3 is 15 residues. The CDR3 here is CASSLYATAGVEQYF.

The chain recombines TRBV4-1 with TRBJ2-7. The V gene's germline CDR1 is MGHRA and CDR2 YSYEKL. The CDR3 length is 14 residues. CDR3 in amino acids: CASSQDSLTYEQYF.

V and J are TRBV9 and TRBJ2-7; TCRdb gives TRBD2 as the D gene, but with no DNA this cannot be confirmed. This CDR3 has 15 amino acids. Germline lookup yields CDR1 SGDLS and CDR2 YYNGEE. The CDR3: CASSVGGDSTYEQYF.

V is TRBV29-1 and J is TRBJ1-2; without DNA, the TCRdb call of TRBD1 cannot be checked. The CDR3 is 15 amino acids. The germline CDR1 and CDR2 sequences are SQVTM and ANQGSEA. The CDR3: CSVVPDTGANYGYTF.

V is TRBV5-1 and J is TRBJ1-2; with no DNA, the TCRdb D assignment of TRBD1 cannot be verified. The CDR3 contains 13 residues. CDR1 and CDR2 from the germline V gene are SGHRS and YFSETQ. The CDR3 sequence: CASSLGAGDGYTF.

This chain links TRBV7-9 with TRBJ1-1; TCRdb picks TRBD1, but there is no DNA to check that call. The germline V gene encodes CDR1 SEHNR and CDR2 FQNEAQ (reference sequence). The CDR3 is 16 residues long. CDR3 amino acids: CASSGRTATMNTEAFF.

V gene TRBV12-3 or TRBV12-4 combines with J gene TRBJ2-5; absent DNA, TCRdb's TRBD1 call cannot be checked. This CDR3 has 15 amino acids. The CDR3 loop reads CASSLGQGRGKTQYF.

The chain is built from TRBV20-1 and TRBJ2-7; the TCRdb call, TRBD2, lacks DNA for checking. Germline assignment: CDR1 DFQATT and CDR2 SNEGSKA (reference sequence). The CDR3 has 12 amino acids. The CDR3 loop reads CSIGDSTYGQYF.

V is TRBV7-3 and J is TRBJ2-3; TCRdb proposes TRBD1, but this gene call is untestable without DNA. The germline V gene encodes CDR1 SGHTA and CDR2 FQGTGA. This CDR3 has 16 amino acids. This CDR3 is CASSTPGGGGTDTQYF.

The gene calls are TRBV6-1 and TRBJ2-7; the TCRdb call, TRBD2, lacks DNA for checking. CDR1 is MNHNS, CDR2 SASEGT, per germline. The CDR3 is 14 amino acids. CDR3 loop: CASSEIGGGYEQYF.

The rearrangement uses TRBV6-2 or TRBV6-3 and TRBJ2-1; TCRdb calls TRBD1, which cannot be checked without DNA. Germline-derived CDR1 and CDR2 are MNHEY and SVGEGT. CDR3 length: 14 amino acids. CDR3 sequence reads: CASLEGETYNEQFF.

CDR3: CASSGGRDYNEQFF. The gene calls are TRBV7-6 and TRBJ2-1; TCRdb's D call, TRBD2, is unchecked because there is no DNA. Germline assignment: CDR1 SGHVS and CDR2 FNYEAQ. The CDR3 runs 14 residues.

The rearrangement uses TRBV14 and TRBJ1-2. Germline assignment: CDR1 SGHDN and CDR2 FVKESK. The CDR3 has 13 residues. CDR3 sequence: CASSQDFRQGYTF.

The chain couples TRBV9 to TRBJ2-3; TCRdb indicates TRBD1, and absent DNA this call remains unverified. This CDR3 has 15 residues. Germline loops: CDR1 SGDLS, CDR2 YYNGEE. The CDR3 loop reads CASSAGQGSIDTQYF.

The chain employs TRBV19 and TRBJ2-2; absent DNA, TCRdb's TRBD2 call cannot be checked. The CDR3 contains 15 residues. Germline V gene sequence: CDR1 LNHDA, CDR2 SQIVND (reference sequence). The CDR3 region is CASSPSGRAAGELFF.

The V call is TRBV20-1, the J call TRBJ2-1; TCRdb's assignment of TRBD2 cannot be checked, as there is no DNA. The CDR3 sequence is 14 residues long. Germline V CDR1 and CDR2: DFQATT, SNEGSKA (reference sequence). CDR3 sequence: CSANLAGRNNEQFF.